The entry below gives a single T cell receptor (beta chain) sequence along with its context. This clone appeared once. Its antigen target is currently unknown. Base quality data are lacking; no much larger clone is found one base away. These data originate in a study of control samples from healthy donors and cancer patients (dated by TCRdb to the early 2020s). Libraries were made using the immunoSEQ multiplex PCR assay. Imported from immuneACCESS, the table was reduced by TCRdb to in-frame sequences with V and J called. These copies leave out some clones; in studies compared against another copy, an unresolved V gene accounts for under half, and the cause of the remainder is not known. For this sample there are around 150,000 clones; roughly 89% appear just once. Jointly, the top ten make up around 12% of the sample. V and J are trimmed by 3 bases and 7 bases, and the gene matches miss 5 bases of the junction. The germline V gene provides CDR1 SGHTA and CDR2 FQGTGA. Including cysteine and phenylalanine, the CDR3 has 15 amino acids. Of all the DNA, just the CDR3 is kept, 45 bases in frame from base 1.

The sequence is built from TRBV7-3 and TRBJ2-1, with 11 bases matching TRBD2. Material for sequencing was blood. The source of this sequence is a young man in good health. The CDR3 protein is CASSFSGGAANEQFF. The base sequence is TGTGCCAGCAGCTTTAGCGGGGGGGCCGCAAATGAGCAGTTCTTC. The CDR3, completed at both ends by the reference TRBV7-3 and TRBJ2-1 genes, gives the full variable domain GAGVSQTPSNKVTEKGKYVELRCDPISGHTALYWYRQSLGQGPEFLIYFQGTGAADDSGLPNDRFFAVRPEGSVSTLKIQRTERGDSAVYLCASSFSGGAANEQFFGPGTRLTVL.